The present entry profiles one T cell receptor beta chain with its context. Its specificity is unknown. V was shortened by 10 bases and J by 3 bases, with 13 bases between the two germline ends. CDR3 size: 12 residues. TCRdb re-derived calls from the reads in MiXCR, one entry per CDR3 protein. The sample contains about 830,000 distinct CDR3 sequences, 32% of which appear only once. These data originate in a study of T cell repertoires in cytomegalovirus infection. Study details: Public TCR beta signatures provided an indication of both CMV infection and a matching HLA type. Findings and caveats of the study: The ex vivo response showed dominance by HLA-C-restricted CMV-specific TCR beta clonotypes. The cumulative frequency of public TCR beta families identified carriers of CMV plus the relevant HLA.

The J gene is TRBJ2-7, the V gene TRBV23-1; possibly TRBD1 for D (6 bases). TRBV23-1 is treated as an ORF (open reading frame) with a function not yet certain. The sequence came from a human donor in good health (CMV status not recorded). Some clones in this sample may be carry-over from other donors' samples. Here the sequenced sample was cultured CD8+ T cells from PBMCs, taken from culture after CMV antigen stimulation. This CDR3 reads CAIATGDYEQYV. The CDR3 region has the DNA TGCGCCATCGCGACAGGAGACTACGAGCAGTACGTC.